This record concerns one T cell receptor beta chain sequence. The antigen is not known. This sample was taken from a study of T-cell reconstitution after alpha-beta-depleted transplantation in children. Germline loops: CDR1 SEHNR, CDR2 FQNEAQ (reference sequence). V lost 5 bases and J lost 0; bases outside the gene matches: 6. The CDR3 runs 17 residues. Study-wide results and caveats: It was reported that alpha-beta T cells came from several hundred expanded graft clones (about two months after transplant). Newly made T cells mostly supplied T-cell counts and diversity one year after transplant. The study traced high day-60 TCRbeta diversity in some patients to surviving recipient T cells and thymic progenitors.

Library preparation (for TCRbeta) was performed with unique molecular identifiers. MiXCR, run by TCRdb on the PCR reads, gives a single entry per CDR3 protein. The table includes around 450,000 distinct CDR3 sequences, roughly 15% detected once. This sample comprised PBMCs, mostly from graft donor cells, obtained 360 days after TCRalphabeta/CD19-depleted stem cell transplant. This chain uses TRBV7-9 with TRBJ2-7; the match to TRBD2 covers 14 bases. This TCR was recovered from a boy younger than two who had a stem cell transplant for Wiskott-Aldrich syndrome, so the T cells may come from the graft donor. DNA for the CDR3: TGTGCCAGCAGCAACGGACTAGCGGGAGGTCTCTCCTACGAGCAGTACTTC. This encodes CASSNGLAGGLSYEQYF. The whole variable domain, filled in from reference TRBV7-9 and TRBJ2-7, reads DTGVSQNPRHKITKRGQNVTFRCDPISEHNRLYWYRQTLGQGPEFLTYFQNEAQLEKSRLLSDRFSAERPKGSFSTLEIQRTEQGDSAMYLCASSNGLAGGLSYEQYFGPGTRLTVT.